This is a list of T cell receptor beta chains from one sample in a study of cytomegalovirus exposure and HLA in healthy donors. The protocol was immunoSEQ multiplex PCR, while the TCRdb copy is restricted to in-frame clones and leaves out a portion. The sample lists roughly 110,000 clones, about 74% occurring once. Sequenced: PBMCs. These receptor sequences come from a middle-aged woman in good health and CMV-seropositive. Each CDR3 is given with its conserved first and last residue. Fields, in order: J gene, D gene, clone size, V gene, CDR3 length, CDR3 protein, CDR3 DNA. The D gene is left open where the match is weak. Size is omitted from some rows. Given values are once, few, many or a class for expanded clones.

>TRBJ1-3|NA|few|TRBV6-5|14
CASSHPSSGNTIYF
TGTGCCAGCAGTCACCCGAGCTCTGGAAACACCATATATTTT
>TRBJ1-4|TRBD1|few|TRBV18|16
CASSQRQGATNEKLFF
TGTGCCAGCTCACAGCGACAGGGGGCAACTAATGAAAAACTGTTTTTT
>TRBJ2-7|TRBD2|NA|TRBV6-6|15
CASNRGGGTSYEQYF
TGTGCCAGCAACAGAGGCGGGGGGACCTCCTACGAGCAGTACTTC
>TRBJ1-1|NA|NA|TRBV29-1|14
CSVERTVLNTEAFF
TGCAGCGTTGAGAGGACAGTGCTGAACACTGAAGCTTTCTTT
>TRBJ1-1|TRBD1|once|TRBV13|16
CASSLGRGGGGPEAFF
TGTGCCAGCAGCTTAGGCCGTGGAGGAGGGGGCCCTGAAGCTTTCTTT
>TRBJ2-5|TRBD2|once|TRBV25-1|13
CASLRGGEETQYF
TGTGCCAGCCTTCGTGGGGGGGAAGAGACCCAGTACTTC
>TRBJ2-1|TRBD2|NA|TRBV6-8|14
CASSYERGEDEQFF
TGTGCCAGCAGTTACGAGCGGGGGGAGGATGAGCAGTTCTTC
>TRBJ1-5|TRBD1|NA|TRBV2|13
CASNTDRGQPQHF
TGTGCCAGCAATACAGACAGGGGGCAGCCCCAGCATTTT
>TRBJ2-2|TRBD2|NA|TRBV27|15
CASSVGRADTGELFF
TGTGCCAGCTCCGTAGGGAGGGCGGACACCGGGGAGCTGTTTTTT
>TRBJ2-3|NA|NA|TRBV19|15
CASSIVRGPTDTQYF
TGTGCCAGTAGTATCGTGCGGGGTCCCACAGATACGCAGTATTTT
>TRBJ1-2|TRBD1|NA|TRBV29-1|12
CSVVTGERSYTF
TGCAGCGTTGTGACAGGGGAGAGAAGCTACACCTTC
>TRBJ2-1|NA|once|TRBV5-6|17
CASSLPLTPTSYNEQFF
TGTGCCAGCAGCTTGCCGTTGACACCTACCTCCTACAATGAGCAGTTCTTC
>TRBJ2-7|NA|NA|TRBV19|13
CASSALWGNEQYF
TGTGCCAGTAGTGCCCTCTGGGGCAACGAGCAGTACTTC
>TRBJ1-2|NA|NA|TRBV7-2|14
CASSFDSFNYGYTF
TGTGCCAGCAGCTTTGACAGTTTTAACTATGGCTACACCTTC
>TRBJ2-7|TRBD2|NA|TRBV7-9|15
CASSPTSGTTYEQYF
TGTGCCAGCAGCCCCACATCGGGGACTACCTACGAGCAGTACTTC
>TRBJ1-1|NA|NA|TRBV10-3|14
CAISIRVGSTEAFF
TGTGCCATCAGTATCAGGGTAGGATCCACTGAAGCTTTCTTT
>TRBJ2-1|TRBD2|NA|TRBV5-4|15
CASSLDSGGRAKQFF
TGTGCCAGCAGCTTGGATAGCGGGGGCCGGGCTAAGCAGTTCTTC
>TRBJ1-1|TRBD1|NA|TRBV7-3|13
CASSAGQHTEAFF
TGTGCCAGCAGCGCGGGACAGCACACTGAAGCTTTCTTT
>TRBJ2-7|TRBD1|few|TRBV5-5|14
CASSLKEGAYEQYF
TGTGCCAGCAGCCTGAAAGAGGGGGCGTACGAGCAGTACTTC
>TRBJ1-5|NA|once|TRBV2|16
CASTTLGGAGHQPQHF
TGTGCCAGCACGACTCTAGGGGGAGCTGGTCACCAGCCCCAGCATTTT
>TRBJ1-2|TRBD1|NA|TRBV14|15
CASSQDLTGGYGYTF
TGTGCCAGCAGCCAAGATCTAACAGGGGGGTATGGCTACACCTTC
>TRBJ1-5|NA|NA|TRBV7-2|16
CASSLGGGAGNQPQHF
TGTGCCAGCAGCTTAGGCGGGGGCGCAGGAAACCAGCCCCAGCATTTT
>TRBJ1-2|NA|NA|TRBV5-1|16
CASSLTTGNGNYGYTF
TGCGCCAGCAGCTTAACCACAGGGAATGGGAACTATGGCTACACCTTC
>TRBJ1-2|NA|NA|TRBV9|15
CASSVAVGGDYGYTF
TGTGCCAGCAGCGTAGCTGTGGGGGGAGACTATGGCTACACCTTC
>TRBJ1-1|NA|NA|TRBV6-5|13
CASSYGRGTEAFF
TGTGCCAGCAGTTACGGTAGGGGGACCGAAGCTTTCTTT
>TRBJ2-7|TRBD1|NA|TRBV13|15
CASSLGLTGGAEQYF
TGTGCCAGCAGCTTAGGCTTGACAGGGGGCGCCGAGCAGTACTTC
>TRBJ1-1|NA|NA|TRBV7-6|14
CASSFRRSNTEAFF
TGTGCCAGCAGCTTCCGTAGATCGAACACTGAAGCTTTCTTT
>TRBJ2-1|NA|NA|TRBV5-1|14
CASSGVQSYNEQFF
TGCGCCAGCTCGGGAGTCCAGTCCTACAATGAGCAGTTCTTC
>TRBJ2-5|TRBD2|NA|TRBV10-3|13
CAMRGTTGETQYF
TGTGCCATGCGGGGGACCACCGGGGAGACCCAGTACTTC
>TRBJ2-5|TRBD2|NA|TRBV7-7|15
CASSLGGGAPETQYF
TGTGCTAGCAGCTTAGGCGGGGGGGCCCCAGAGACCCAGTACTTC
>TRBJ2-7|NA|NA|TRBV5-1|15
CASSLAGESSYEQYF
TGCGCCAGCAGCTTGGCCGGGGAGAGCTCCTACGAGCAGTACTTC
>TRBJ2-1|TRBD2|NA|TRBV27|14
CASSSSQGLGEQFF
TGTGCCAGCAGTTCTTCCCAGGGACTAGGAGAGCAGTTCTTC
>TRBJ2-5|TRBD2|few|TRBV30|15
CAWSPTSLAIKTQYF
TGTGCCTGGAGTCCTACGTCACTAGCGATAAAGACCCAGTACTTC
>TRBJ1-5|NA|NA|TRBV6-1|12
CASSEPPLPQHF
TGTGCCAGCAGTGAACCCCCCTTGCCCCAGCATTTT
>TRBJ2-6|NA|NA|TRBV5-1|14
CASNSGSGANVLTF
TGCGCCAGCAATTCGGGCTCTGGGGCCAACGTCCTGACTTTC
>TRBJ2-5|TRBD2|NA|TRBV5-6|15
CASSLLAGGQETQYF
TGTGCCAGCAGCTTATTAGCGGGGGGGCAGGAGACCCAGTACTTC
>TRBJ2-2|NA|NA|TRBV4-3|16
CASSQDPRRDTGELFF
TGCGCCAGCAGCCAAGATCCCCGCAGGGACACCGGGGAGCTGTTTTTT
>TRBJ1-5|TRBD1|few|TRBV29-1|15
CSVVGTGGSGQPQHF
TGCAGCGTTGTCGGGACAGGTGGATCGGGTCAGCCCCAGCATTTT
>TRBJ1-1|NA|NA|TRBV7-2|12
CASSLTDTEAFF
TGTGCCAGCAGCTTAACGGACACTGAAGCTTTCTTT
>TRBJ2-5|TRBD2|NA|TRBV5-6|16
CASSDGTSGVEETQYF
TGTGCCAGCAGCGACGGGACTAGCGGGGTAGAAGAGACCCAGTACTTC
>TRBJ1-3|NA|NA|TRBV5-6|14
CASSRGEPGNTIYF
TGTGCCAGCAGCCGCGGGGAACCTGGAAACACCATATATTTT
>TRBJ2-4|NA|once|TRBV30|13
CAWSFRKGGIQYF
TGTGCCTGGAGTTTCCGGAAAGGAGGCATTCAGTACTTC
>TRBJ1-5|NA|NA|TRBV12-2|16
CASRLVGQVNHQPQHF
TGTGCAAGTCGCTTAGTTGGACAGGTGAATCATCAGCCCCAGCATTTT
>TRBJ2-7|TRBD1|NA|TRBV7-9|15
CASTFGGQGGSEQYF
TGTGCCAGCACCTTCGGGGGACAGGGGGGAAGCGAGCAGTACTTC
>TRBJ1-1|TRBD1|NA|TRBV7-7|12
CASSPGQGKAFF
TGTGCTAGCAGCCCCGGACAGGGTAAAGCTTTCTTT
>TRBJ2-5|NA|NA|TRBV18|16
CASSPKGRGNQETQYF
TGTGCCAGCTCACCAAAGGGGCGGGGCAACCAAGAGACCCAGTACTTC
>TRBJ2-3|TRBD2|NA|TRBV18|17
CASSPIGIAGSTDTQYF
TGTGCCAGCTCACCAATAGGGATAGCGGGGTCCACAGATACGCAGTATTTT
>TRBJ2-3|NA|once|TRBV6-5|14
CASSKLLAQGTQYF
TGTGCCAGCAGTAAGTTACTAGCACAAGGTACGCAGTATTTT
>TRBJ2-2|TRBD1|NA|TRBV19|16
CASSILGDRNTGELFF
TGTGCCAGTAGTATCCTTGGGGACAGAAACACCGGGGAGCTGTTTTTT
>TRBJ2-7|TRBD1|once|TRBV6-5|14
CASSLYRGRYEQYF
TGTGCCAGCAGTTTATACAGGGGCAGATACGAGCAGTACTTC
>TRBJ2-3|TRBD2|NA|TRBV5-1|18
CASSLTGLSSGGADTQYF
TGCGCCAGCAGCTTGACCGGACTTTCAAGCGGGGGGGCAGATACGCAGTATTTT
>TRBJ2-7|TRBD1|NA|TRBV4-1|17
CASSHDSTGGRGYEQYF
TGCGCCAGCAGCCACGACTCGACAGGGGGTAGGGGATACGAGCAGTACTTC
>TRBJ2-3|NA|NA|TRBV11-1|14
CASSPDRSTDTQYF
TGTGCCAGCAGCCCTGACAGAAGCACAGATACGCAGTATTTT
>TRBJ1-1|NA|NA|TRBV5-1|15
CASSTEGAMNTEAFF
TGCGCCAGCAGCACCGAAGGGGCCATGAACACTGAAGCTTTCTTT
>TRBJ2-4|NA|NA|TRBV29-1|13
CSVERLTKNIQYF
TGCAGCGTTGAACGACTTACCAAAAACATTCAGTACTTC